The source of this T cell receptor (beta chain) is a study of T cells in Graves' hyperthyroidism and ophthalmopathy. This CDR3 is 14 amino acids long. Trimming removed 4 bases from V and 6 bases from J, with 15 bases in between. CDR1 and CDR2 from the germline V gene are LGHDT and YNNKEL (reference sequence). This clonotype appeared many times. Amplified regions were TCR beta CDR3 sequences from RNA transcripts. The HTBI primer set served for first-round RT-PCR of the TCR CDR3. TCRdb processed the multiplex PCR reads anew with MiXCR; each CDR3 protein has one entry. The sample holds roughly 420,000 distinct CDR3 sequences; around 16% are singletons and the top ten take 7.5% to 8%.

This chain uses TRBV3-1 with TRBJ2-5, with a possible D match to TRBD2 (5 bases). The sequencing sample was made of blood. The receptor was isolated from a woman aged 18-29 years with Graves' hyperthyroidism. CDR3 loop: CASSLSRAVKTQYF. The CDR3 region has the DNA TGTGCCAGCAGCCTGTCGCGGGCGGTTAAGACCCAGTACTTC.